Listed here are 17 T cell receptor beta chains from one sample, sequenced in a study of T cell responses to AZD1222 COVID-19 vaccine. The protocol was immunoSEQ multiplex PCR, while the TCRdb copy is restricted to in-frame clones and leaves out a portion. Here the sample spans about 79,000 clones, approximately 83% being singletons. This sample comprised peripheral blood, obtained 28 days after the second AZD1222 dose. These receptors were obtained from an adult who received the AZD1222 COVID-19 vaccine.

CDR3 sequence reads: CASSLGYRAVNEQFF. The CDR3 DNA follows: TGTGCCAGCAGCTTAGGGTACAGGGCGGTCAATGAGCAGTTCTTC. The V gene is TRBV7-9, the J gene TRBJ2-1; D is possibly TRBD1 (6 bases). V was shortened by 1 base and J by 6 bases, with 13 bases between the two germline ends. The germline V gene has CDR1 SEHNR and CDR2 FQNEAQ (reference sequence). The CDR3 contains 15 residues.

This clone has a handful of counts. CDR3 region: CASSYRGPPGEQYF. The DNA for the CDR3 is TGTGCCAGCAGCTACAGGGGGCCGCCTGGTGAGCAGTACTTC. The chain carries TRBV11-2 and TRBJ2-7, with TRBD1 matching over 9 bases. Trimming took 4 bases from V and 7 from J; bases not matched to a gene: 8. The CDR3 length is 14 residues. From germline, CDR1 is SGHAT and CDR2 FQNNGV.

The chain links TRBV14 to TRBJ2-7; maybe TRBD1 (6 bases). The germline V gene encodes CDR1 SGHDN and CDR2 FVKESK. The CDR3 extends over 14 amino acids. V was clipped by 3 bases and J by 3 bases, with 12 bases between them. CDR3 in amino acids: CASSHRQADYEQYF. The CDR3 bases are TGTGCCAGCAGCCACCGACAGGCCGACTACGAGCAGTACTTC.

J is TRBJ2-5 and V is TRBV28; no reliable D call. CDR1 and CDR2 from the germline V gene are MDHEN and SYDVKM. CDR3 length equals 13 residues. Deletions cut 6 bases from V and 1 base from J, with 9 bases between. The CDR3 DNA reads TGTGCCAGCAGAATGGCAGGCCAAGAGACCCAGTACTTC. The encoded protein is CASRMAGQETQYF.

The chain carries TRBV28 and TRBJ1-2; D is unclear. Trimming took off 1 base at V and 8 bases at J, with 11 bases between the two ends. The CDR3 runs 13 residues. The germline CDR1 and CDR2 sequences are MDHEN and SYDVKM. The CDR3: CASSLLGPPGYTF. In DNA, the CDR3 is TGTGCCAGCAGTTTATTGGGTCCCCCCGGCTACACCTTC.

The chain joins TRBV19 to TRBJ2-7; 11 positions agree with TRBD1. The germline V gene encodes CDR1 LNHDA and CDR2 SQIVND (reference sequence). The J segment lost 3 bases and the V segment lost 4 bases, leaving 2 bases of the junction unmatched. There are 14 residues in the CDR3. The CDR3 bases are TGTGCCAGTAGTACGGACAGGGGGCACTACGAGCAGTACTTC. Translated, it gives CASSTDRGHYEQYF.

The rearrangement joins TRBV28 to TRBJ1-2, with 7 bases aligning to TRBD1. There are 14 residues in the CDR3. After removal of 2 bases from V and 3 bases from J, the junction contained 3 bases not matched to a gene. Germline V CDR1 and CDR2: MDHEN, SYDVKM. The CDR3 DNA sequence: TGTGCCAGCAGTTTAAAGGGGGCGGACTATGGCTACACCTTC. It codes for CASSLKGADYGYTF.

The chain recombines TRBV28 with TRBJ1-1, with unresolved D. CDR3 length equals 14 residues. Germline CDR1 MDHEN, CDR2 SYDVKM. V lost 3 bases and J 6 bases, leaving 14 bases between the germline ends. CDR3 bases: TGTGCCAGCAGTTTGGCCTTTGCGAAAGCTGAAGCTTTCTTT. Protein product: CASSLAFAKAEAFF.

V usage is TRBV28 and J usage is TRBJ1-2; 9 bases are a match to TRBD1. The CDR3 runs to 15 residues. After removal of 3 bases from V and 6 bases from J, the junction contained 8 bases not matched to a gene. In germline, CDR1 is MDHEN, CDR2 SYDVKM. The CDR3 protein is CASSFRTGVGNGYTF. Written as DNA, the CDR3 is TGTGCCAGCAGTTTTCGGACAGGGGTAGGGAATGGCTACACCTTC.

This clone was recorded only once. The chain combines TRBV29-1 with TRBJ2-3, with TRBD2 identical over 12 bases. This CDR3 spans 17 amino acids. The trim removed 2 bases at V and 6 bases at J, leaving 12 bases unmatched. Germline CDR1 reads SQVTM; CDR2 reads ANQGSEA. As DNA, the CDR3 is TGCAGCGTTGAACCTTCCGGGCTAGCGGGAGGGCCGGATACGCAGTATTTT. It is translated as CSVEPSGLAGGPDTQYF.

This rearrangement joins TRBV11-1 to TRBJ1-2, with 9 bases identical to TRBD1. CDR3 size: 14 residues. V dropped 5 bases and J dropped 5; count of bases not matched to a gene: 6. CDR1 and CDR2 (germline): SGHAT, FQDESV (reference sequence). The DNA for the CDR3 is TGTGCCAGCAGCAGTCGACAGGGGGGATATGGCTACACCTTC. The encoded protein is CASSSRQGGYGYTF.

J is TRBJ1-5 and V is TRBV7-2; weak D call: TRBD1 (5 bases). This CDR3 has 16 residues. The germline gives CDR1 SGHTA, CDR2 FQGNSA. Trimming left V 5 bases short and J 0 bases short, with 14 bases between. The chain's CDR3 is CASSQVGGFSNQPQHF. CDR3 in DNA: TGTGCCAGCAGCCAAGTGGGGGGGTTTAGCAATCAGCCCCAGCATTTT.

The genes are TRBV3-1 (or the pseudogene TRBV3-2) and TRBJ2-1, with TRBD2 as a possible D gene (5 bases). The length of the CDR3 is 14 residues. Germline assignment: CDR1 LGHDT and CDR2 YNNKEL (reference sequence). V was cut by 0 bases and J by 9 bases, with 12 bases left in between. In DNA, the CDR3 is TGTGCCAGCAGCCAAGAAAGGGAGAGTACTGAGCAGTTCTTC. Its translation is CASSQERESTEQFF.

V usage is TRBV19 and J usage is TRBJ1-3; 7 bases are shared with TRBD1. The CDR3 spans 15 residues. CDR1 LNHDA and CDR2 SQIVND come from the germline V gene (reference sequence). The V gene end was trimmed by 3 bases and the J gene end by 2 bases; junction bases not matched to a gene: 4. Here the CDR3 DNA reads TGTGCCAGTAGTATCCCGACAGGGACTGGAAACACCATATATTTT. It translates to CASSIPTGTGNTIYF.

The chain recombines TRBV30 with TRBJ2-7; weak D call: TRBD2 (6 bases). In germline, CDR1 is GTSNPN, CDR2 SVGIG (reference sequence). Trimming left V 3 bases short and J 4 bases short, with 22 bases between. There are 16 residues in the CDR3. The CDR3, as DNA: TGTGCCTGGAGCAAAAAGGTCGGGACTGGGACTTACGAGCAGTACTTC. Translation gives CAWSKKVGTGTYEQYF.

This sequence joins TRBV19 and TRBJ1-5, with D maybe TRBD1 (6 bases). From germline, CDR1 is LNHDA and CDR2 SQIVND (reference sequence). CDR3 length: 13 amino acids. Trimming cost V 10 bases and J 6 bases, with 16 bases left between them. The CDR3 sequence is CATTQQGTQPQHF. The CDR3 nucleotides are TGTGCCACCACCCAACAGGGCACTCAGCCCCAGCATTTT.

This chain uses TRBV7-9 with TRBJ2-6; D not certain. The CDR3 has 15 residues. Germline V gene sequence: CDR1 SEHNR, CDR2 FQNEAQ (reference sequence). The ends were cut back, 5 bases at V and 3 bases at J, with 11 bases in the middle. CDR3 in DNA: TGTGCCAGCAGCCCACGAGGTGGTGGGGCCAACGTCCTGACTTTC. Translating it yields CASSPRGGGANVLTF.